This T cell receptor (beta chain) derives from a study of blood T cell repertoires in COVID-19. Whole-study context: Researchers got acute and convalescent COVID-19 samples from the United States, Italy and Spain. PBMCs, B-cell-depleted T cells, or T cells were the source of the cDNA or gDNA that made up the material.

There are 13 residues in the CDR3. The V gene's germline CDR1 is SNHLY and CDR2 FYNNEI. Trimming shortened V by 5 bases and J by 8 bases, and 13 bases separated the two germline ends. In the study's own analysis: Reference gene primer amplification in the assay estimated nucleated cell counts. Profiled with immunoSEQ multiplex PCR; TCRdb holds only in-frame clones, not every one. V and J calls and clone size follow that table, whereas D and trimming were derived from the DNA. The repertoire holds 250,000 to 350,000 clones, with about 91% as singletons. Sequencing was performed on peripheral blood. The rearrangement joins TRBV2 to TRBJ2-4; TRBD1 might be the D (5 bases). This sequence originates from a woman aged 25 to 39 who had recovered from COVID-19. CDR3 protein: CASSSGPRDIQYF. DNA for the CDR3: TGTGCCAGCAGTTCCGGGCCCAGGGACATTCAGTACTTC.